These T cell receptor beta chains were read from a single sample in a study of identical twins. TCRdb processed the 5' RACE reads anew with MiXCR; each CDR3 protein has one entry. The sample contains 1.5 million or so distinct CDR3 sequences, about 32% of which appear only once. Sequencing was done on a sample of cord blood. The receptor set was obtained from a newborn girl in good health. The CDR3 runs from the conserved cysteine through the conserved F or W. Each record gives: V gene, J gene, CDR3 protein.

TRBV20-1	TRBJ1-2	CSAPGISRDLYGYTF
TRBV10-3	TRBJ2-1	CAISDSGAPYTEQFF
TRBV29-1	TRBJ2-7	CSVAGATYEQYF
TRBV10-3	TRBJ1-2	CAVSEGQGYGYTF
TRBV14	TRBJ2-3	CASSHPWGLRHTDTQYF
TRBV7-2	TRBJ2-1	CASSLRTSAQFF
TRBV12-3/TRBV12-4	TRBJ2-2	CASSPHPKTGANTGELFF
TRBV28	TRBJ2-1	CASSLSHPRQGSYNEQFF
TRBV20-1	TRBJ1-2	CSASPGSPPYTF
TRBV19	TRBJ2-2	CASSIESPRGGELFF
TRBV20-1	TRBJ1-4	CSARVGANEKLFF